The 15 T cell receptor beta chains in this list originate from one sample, sequenced in a study of shared clonotypes between healthy human individuals (dated by TCRdb to 2018 to 2021). Libraries were made using the immunoSEQ multiplex PCR assay. The table was pulled from immuneACCESS by TCRdb, which kept in-frame rearrangements only. Such tables lose some clones; where checked, under half of the loss comes from unresolved V genes, and the rest has no known cause. This sample has some 350,000 clones in its table, and 74% of those were observed once. The ten largest clonotypes hold 10% of the sample. The sequencing sample was made of memory CD4+ T cells sorted from blood. The cell subset or site label, as the study defines it: CD45RA-negative fraction. These receptors all stem from a man between 25 and 39 years old in good health.

The table lists this clone with a few counts. The chain links TRBV5-4 to TRBJ2-1; unclear D gene. The CDR3 is made up of 12 amino acids. Germline V gene data show CDR1 as SGHNT and CDR2 as YYREEE (reference sequence). Trimming stripped 4 bases from V and 5 bases from J, with 7 bases between. In DNA form, the CDR3 reads TGTGCCAGCAGCGTTGCGGACAATGAGCAGTTCTTC. Translated: CASSVADNEQFF.

The chain recombines TRBV6-1 with TRBJ1-1, with 7 bases that match TRBD1. CDR1 is MNHNS and CDR2 is SASEGT in the germline V gene. Trimming at V came to 4 bases and at J to 6 bases, leaving 17 bases not matched to a gene. This CDR3 spans 17 amino acids. The CDR3 nucleotides are TGTGCCAGCAGTGTTTCTCAGGGTTTCAGGGGGGTATCTGAAGCTTTCTTT. It codes for CASSVSQGFRGVSEAFF.

This chain joins TRBV2 and TRBJ1-4; D may be TRBD1 (6 bases). V lost 8 bases and J 4 bases, leaving 11 bases between the germline ends. The CDR3 length is 13 residues. The germline V gene encodes CDR1 SNHLY and CDR2 FYNNEI. CDR3 amino acids: CASGQTINEKLFF. DNA for the CDR3: TGTGCCAGCGGACAGACAATTAATGAAAAACTGTTTTTT.

This chain joins TRBV19 and TRBJ2-5; 12 positions agree with TRBD2. In germline, CDR1 is LNHDA, CDR2 SQIVND (reference sequence). This CDR3 has 15 residues. J gave up 5 bases and V 4 bases, and 5 bases lay outside the gene matches. The CDR3 DNA sequence: TGTGCCAGTAGTACACTAGCGGGAGGTATGGAGACCCAGTACTTC. Amino acid sequence: CASSTLAGGMETQYF.

CDR3 nucleotides: TGTGCCAGCAGCCGACAGGGTGAAAAACTGTTTTTT. Translation gives CASSRQGEKLFF. The chain uses TRBV5-5 and TRBJ1-4; the match to TRBD1 covers 7 bases. Losses at the gene ends were 4 bases for V and 7 bases for J; bases not matched to a gene: 1. CDR1 is SGHKS, CDR2 YYEKEE, per germline (reference sequence). This CDR3 has 12 amino acids.

The chain links TRBV10-3 to TRBJ2-5; D might be TRBD1 (5 bases). The J call may be incorrect, as the DNA end agrees better with TRBJ2-7. The CDR3 totals 16 residues. In germline, CDR1 is ENHRY, CDR2 SYGVKD. CDR3 nucleotides: TGTGCCATCAGTGTAGGTCCGCAGGGTTCAGAGTACGAGCAGTACTTC. Translated: CAISVGPQGSEYEQYF.

The genes are TRBV27 and TRBJ2-2; 9 bases map to TRBD2. V shed 3 bases, J shed 5 bases, and the junction held 7 bases outside the gene matches. From germline, CDR1 is MNHEY and CDR2 SMNVEV (reference sequence). The CDR3 covers 16 residues. The CDR3 DNA reads as TGTGCCAGCAGTTTCATAACGACTAGCGGAACCGGGGAGCTGTTTTTT. It is translated as CASSFITTSGTGELFF.

The chain joins TRBV28 to TRBJ2-7; 10 nucleotides align to TRBD2. CDR1 and CDR2 (germline): MDHEN, SYDVKM. The V gene end was trimmed by 7 bases and the J gene end by 3 bases; junction bases not matched to a gene: 6. CDR3 size: 14 residues. CDR3 DNA: TGTGCCAGCACCGTAAGCGGGAGGGACTACGAGCAGTACTTC. Translation: CASTVSGRDYEQYF.

The CDR3 region has the DNA TGTGCCAGCAGCTCCCGTCGGGCTGGGGCCAACGTCCTGACTTTC. Translation gives CASSSRRAGANVLTF. The chain carries TRBV7-2 and TRBJ2-6; D uncertain. The CDR3 sequence is 15 residues long. The V end was cut by 4 bases, the J end by 2 bases, with 9 bases between. Germline V gives CDR1 SGHTA, CDR2 FQGNSA.

This clone was found once. V and J are TRBV5-1 and TRBJ2-3; D is possibly TRBD2 (6 bases). CDR1 is SGHRS, CDR2 YFSETQ, per germline. V was shortened by 6 bases and J by 2 bases, with 16 bases between the two germline ends. This CDR3 is built from 15 residues. DNA for the CDR3: TGCGCCAGCATGATGGAGGGGTACCACACAGATACGCAGTATTTT. As protein: CASMMEGYHTDTQYF.

The genes are TRBV2 and TRBJ2-1; D gene uncertain. V lost 5 bases, J lost 3 bases, and 2 bases lay in between. From germline, CDR1 is SNHLY and CDR2 FYNNEI. The CDR3 totals 11 residues. The DNA for the CDR3 is TGTGCCAGCAGTAGCTACAATGAGCAGTTCTTC. Residues: CASSSYNEQFF. The full variable domain, with the rest looked up from reference TRBV2 and TRBJ2-1, is EPEVTQTPSHQVTQMGQEVILRCVPISNHLYFYWYRQILGQKVEFLVSFYNNEISEKSEIFDDQFSVERPDGSNFTLKIRSTKLEDSAMYFCASSSYNEQFFGPGTRLTVL.

The rearrangement links TRBV5-5 to TRBJ2-1; D not certain. The germline V gene encodes CDR1 SGHKS and CDR2 YYEKEE (reference sequence). Between the trimmed V and J ends, which lost 0 bases and 6 bases, there was a span of 13 bases. CDR3 length: 15 residues. This CDR3 reads CASSLEAAWGNEQFF. For the CDR3, the DNA is TGTGCCAGCAGCTTGGAGGCAGCGTGGGGCAATGAGCAGTTCTTC.

The chain links TRBV5-1 to TRBJ2-1; D unclear. Per germline, CDR1 SGHRS and CDR2 YFSETQ. There are 18 residues in the CDR3. V lost 0 bases and J 0 bases, leaving 16 bases between the germline ends. The CDR3 reads CASSLEVPNWSSYNEQFF. Written as DNA, the CDR3 is TGCGCCAGCAGCTTGGAAGTCCCTAACTGGAGCTCCTACAATGAGCAGTTCTTC.

Only a few counts were recorded for this clone. This chain uses TRBV5-1 with TRBJ2-2; 9 nucleotides agree with TRBD1. V lost 3 bases and J lost 4; bases outside the gene matches: 4. This CDR3 is 15 amino acids long. Per the germline V gene, CDR1 is SGHRS and CDR2 is YFSETQ. CDR3 in DNA: TGCGCCAGCAGCTGGACAGGGGCCTCCACCGGGGAGCTGTTTTTT. Translated, it gives CASSWTGASTGELFF.

V gene TRBV5-1 combines with J gene TRBJ2-7; D is ambiguous. The CDR3 has 13 residues. Germline CDR1 is SGHRS and CDR2 is YFSETQ. V shed 3 bases and J shed 6 bases, with 13 bases lying between them. The CDR3 spells CASSSSPTAEQYF. Here the CDR3 DNA reads TGCGCCAGCAGCTCCTCGCCCACCGCCGAGCAGTACTTC.